Shown below are 9 T cell receptor beta chains from a single sample sequenced in a study of cytomegalovirus exposure and HLA in healthy donors. The PCR was carried out with 60 Vbeta primers and 13 Jbeta primers. Sequencing was performed with immunoSEQ multiplex PCR; in TCRdb, only in-frame clones are kept and a portion is missing. The sample lists some 120,000 clones; around three quarters were seen once. Sequenced: PBMCs. The receptor set was obtained from a woman aged 25 to 39 in good health and CMV-seronegative.

This sequence joins TRBV6-6 and TRBJ1-6, with a weak D call TRBD1 (5 bases). Germline CDR1 reads MNHNY; CDR2 reads SVGAGI (reference sequence). The CDR3 has 15 residues. Trimming left V 0 bases short and J 10 bases short, with 13 bases between. CDR3 sequence: CASSYSSGQKSPLHF. The CDR3 nucleotides are TGTGCCAGCAGTTACTCATCAGGGCAGAAATCACCCCTCCACTTT.

This clone was observed a handful of times. The rearrangement uses TRBV19 and TRBJ1-1; D uncertain. Deletions cut 8 bases from V and 3 bases from J, with 13 bases between. CDR3 size: 13 residues. The germline CDR1 and CDR2 sequences are LNHDA and SQIVND (reference sequence). CDR3 protein: CASPTTGDTEAFF. CDR3 in DNA: TGTGCCAGTCCCACCACCGGGGACACTGAAGCTTTCTTT.

This rearrangement joins TRBV7-2 to TRBJ2-1, with D possibly matching TRBD2 (6 bases). The CDR3 sequence is 16 residues long. V was cut by 5 bases and J by 8 bases, with 22 bases left in between. Per germline, CDR1 SGHTA and CDR2 FQGNSA. DNA for the CDR3: TGTGCCAGCAGCACGGGACTCACCCCTTTCTCGGATGAGCAGTTCTTC. Residues: CASSTGLTPFSDEQFF.

The chain joins TRBV28 to TRBJ1-3, with D maybe TRBD1 (5 bases). Trimming removed 4 bases at V and 2 bases at J, with 24 bases between. The CDR3 has 19 amino acids. Germline CDR1 and CDR2: MDHEN and SYDVKM. Here the CDR3 reads CASSSHPGLLRDTGNTIYF. The CDR3, as DNA: TGTGCCAGCAGTTCACATCCGGGACTTTTAAGGGATACTGGAAACACCATATATTTT.

The table lists this clone with a count of one. The gene calls are TRBV7-8 and TRBJ1-1; D might be TRBD1 (6 bases). Per germline, CDR1 SGHVS and CDR2 FQNEAQ. This CDR3 contains 15 residues. Trimming left V 1 base short and J 1 base short, with 10 bases between. The CDR3 spells CASSLVRTENTEAFF. The CDR3 DNA sequence: TGTGCCAGCAGCTTAGTGCGGACAGAGAACACTGAAGCTTTCTTT.

This chain links TRBV5-4 with TRBJ1-1; 7 bases are a match to TRBD1. Germline trimming cut 3 bases from V and 1 base from J; bases unmatched to any gene: 6. CDR1 is SGHNT and CDR2 is YYREEE in the germline V gene (reference sequence). CDR3 size: 15 residues. DNA of the CDR3: TGTGCCAGCAGCTGGGGGACAGCTAAGAACACTGAAGCTTTCTTT. Translating gives CASSWGTAKNTEAFF.

This clone has only a few counts. The V gene is TRBV29-1, the J gene TRBJ1-2; D unresolved. CDR1 SQVTM and CDR2 ANQGSEA come from the germline V gene. With 3 bases removed from V and 6 bases from J, the gap between germline ends came to 17 bases. The CDR3 is made up of 14 amino acids. The CDR3 sequence is CSVDWAGLGNGYTF. The DNA for the CDR3 is TGCAGCGTTGATTGGGCGGGATTGGGGAATGGCTACACCTTC.

This clone was detected only a few times. The chain carries TRBV2 and TRBJ2-7; D might be TRBD1 (5 bases). Germline CDR1 SNHLY, CDR2 FYNNEI. V lost 4 bases to trimming and J lost 3 bases, with 10 bases between them. The CDR3 sequence is 13 residues long. CDR3 DNA: TGTGCCAGCAGTGCGAGCAGGGACTACGAGCAGTACTTC. Its translation is CASSASRDYEQYF.

This clone came up a few times. The chain recombines TRBV27 with TRBJ1-1; no reliable D call. The CDR3 length is 14 residues. In germline, CDR1 is MNHEY, CDR2 SMNVEV (reference sequence). Trimming pared 3 bases from V and 4 bases from J, leaving 12 bases between. CDR3 loop: CASSLGRMVTEAFF. Written as DNA, the CDR3 is TGTGCCAGCAGTTTGGGCAGAATGGTCACTGAAGCTTTCTTT.